This TCR beta chain appears in the sequencing data of a study of T cells in Graves' hyperthyroidism and ophthalmopathy. Amplification yielded TCR beta CDR3 regions, with RNA transcripts as the source. Primed by the HTBI set, a first-round RT-PCR was run on the TCR CDR3. One entry per CDR3 protein results from TCRdb running MiXCR on the multiplex PCR reads. The data contain 460,000 or so distinct CDR3 sequences, about 15% of them singletons. This clonotype was observed many times. CDR3 size: 11 residues. Trimming removed 5 bases at V and 8 bases at J, with 9 bases between. The germline V gene has CDR1 MNHNS and CDR2 SASEGT.

The chain couples TRBV6-1 to TRBJ1-1; no firm D call. The material sequenced was blood. The origin of this receptor is a woman aged 18 to 35 with Graves' hyperthyroidism. The CDR3 nucleotides are TGTGCCAGCAGTCCGGCCCTGGAAGCTTTCTTT. It codes for CASSPALEAFF.